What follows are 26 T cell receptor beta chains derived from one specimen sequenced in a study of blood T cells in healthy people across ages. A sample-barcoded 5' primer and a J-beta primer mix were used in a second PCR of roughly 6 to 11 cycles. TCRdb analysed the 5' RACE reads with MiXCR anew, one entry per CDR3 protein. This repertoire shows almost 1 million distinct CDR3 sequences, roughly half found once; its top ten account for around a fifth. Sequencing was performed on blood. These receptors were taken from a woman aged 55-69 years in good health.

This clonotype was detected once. CDR3 sequence: CSVTGTSQETQYF. The DNA of the CDR3 is TGCAGTGTGACAGGGACCAGTCAAGAGACCCAGTACTTC. The J gene is TRBJ2-5, the V gene TRBV20-1, with 7 bases that match TRBD1. This CDR3 has 13 residues. Trimming cost V 7 bases and J 2 bases; bases outside gene matches: 7. Germline V gives CDR1 DFQATT, CDR2 SNEGSKA (reference sequence).

The CDR3 reads CASSLGRQRTQYF. The CDR3 region has the DNA TGTGCCAGCAGCTTGGGCCGACAGCGGACCCAGTACTTC. The chain links TRBV5-6 to TRBJ2-5; tentative D call: TRBD1 (5 bases). The CDR3 extends over 13 amino acids. V was clipped by 0 bases and J by 7 bases, with 10 bases between them. The germline V gene encodes CDR1 SGHDT and CDR2 YYEEEE.

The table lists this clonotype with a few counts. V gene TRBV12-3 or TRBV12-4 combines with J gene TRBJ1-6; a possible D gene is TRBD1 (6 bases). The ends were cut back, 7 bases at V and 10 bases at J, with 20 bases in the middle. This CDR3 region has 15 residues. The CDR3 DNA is TGTGCCAGCACCCACGTGGCTTGGGGGCTGTCACCCCTCCACTTT. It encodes CASTHVAWGLSPLHF.

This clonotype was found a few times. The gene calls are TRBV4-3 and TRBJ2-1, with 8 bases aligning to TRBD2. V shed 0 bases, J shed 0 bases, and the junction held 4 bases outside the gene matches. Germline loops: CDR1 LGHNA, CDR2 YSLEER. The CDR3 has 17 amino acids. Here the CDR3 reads CASSQDRLASSYNEQFF. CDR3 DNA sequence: TGCGCCAGCAGCCAAGATCGACTAGCGAGCTCCTACAATGAGCAGTTCTTC.

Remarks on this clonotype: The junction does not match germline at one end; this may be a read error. The CDR3 protein is CVSSLDIQETQYF. The CDR3 region has the DNA TGTGTCAGCAGCTTGGACATCCAAGAGACCCAGTACTTC. The chain has TRBV5-4 and TRBJ2-5; D might be TRBD1 (5 bases). Germline-derived CDR1 and CDR2 are SGHNT and YYREEE (reference sequence). CDR3 size: 13 residues.

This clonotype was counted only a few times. The CDR3 reads CASSLGAGSLTGELFF. The CDR3 bases are TGTGCCAGCAGTTTGGGAGCGGGTTCCCTCACCGGGGAGCTGTTTTTT. The chain joins TRBV27 to TRBJ2-2, with a possible D match to TRBD2 (6 bases). V lost 3 bases, J lost 4 bases, and 15 bases lay in between. The germline V gene has CDR1 MNHEY and CDR2 SMNVEV (reference sequence). CDR3 length: 16 amino acids.

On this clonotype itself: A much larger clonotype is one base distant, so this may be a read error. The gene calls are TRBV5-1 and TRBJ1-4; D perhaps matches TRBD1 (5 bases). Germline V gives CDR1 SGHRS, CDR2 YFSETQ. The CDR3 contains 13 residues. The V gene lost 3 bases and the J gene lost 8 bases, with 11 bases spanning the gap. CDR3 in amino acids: CASSYDSKEKLFF. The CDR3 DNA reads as TGCGCCAGCAGCTACGACAGTAAGGAAAAACTGTTTTTT.

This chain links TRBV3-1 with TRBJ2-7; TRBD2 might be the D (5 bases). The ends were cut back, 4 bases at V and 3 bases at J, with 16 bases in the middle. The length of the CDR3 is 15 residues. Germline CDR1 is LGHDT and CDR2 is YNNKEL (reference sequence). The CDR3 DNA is TGTGCCAGCAGCCCCGGAACTGCACTAGACTACGAGCAGTACTTC. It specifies CASSPGTALDYEQYF.

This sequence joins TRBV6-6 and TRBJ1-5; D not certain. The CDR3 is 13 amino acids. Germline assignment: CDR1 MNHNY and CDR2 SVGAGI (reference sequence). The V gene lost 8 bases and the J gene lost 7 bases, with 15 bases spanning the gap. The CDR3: CASAREIEQPQHF. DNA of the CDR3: TGTGCCAGCGCGAGGGAAATCGAACAGCCCCAGCATTTT.

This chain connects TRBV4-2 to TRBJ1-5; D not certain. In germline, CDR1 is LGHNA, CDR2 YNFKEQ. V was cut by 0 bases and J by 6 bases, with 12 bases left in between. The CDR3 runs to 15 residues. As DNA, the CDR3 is TGTGCCAGCAGCCAAGATGAAAGGGAGGGTCAGCCCCAGCATTTT. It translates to CASSQDEREGQPQHF.

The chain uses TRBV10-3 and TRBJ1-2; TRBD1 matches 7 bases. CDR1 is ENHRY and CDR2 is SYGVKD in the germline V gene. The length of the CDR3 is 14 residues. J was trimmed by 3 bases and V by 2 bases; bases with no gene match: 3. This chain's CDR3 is CAISERQGDYGYTF. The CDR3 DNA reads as TGTGCCATCAGTGAGAGACAGGGTGACTATGGCTACACCTTC.

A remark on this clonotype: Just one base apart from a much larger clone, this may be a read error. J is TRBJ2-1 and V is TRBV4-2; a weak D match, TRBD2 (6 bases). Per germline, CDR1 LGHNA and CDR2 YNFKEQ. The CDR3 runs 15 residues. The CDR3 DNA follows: TGTGCCAGCAGACAAGAGGGAGGCTCCTACAATGAGCAGTTCTTC. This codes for CASRQEGGSYNEQFF.

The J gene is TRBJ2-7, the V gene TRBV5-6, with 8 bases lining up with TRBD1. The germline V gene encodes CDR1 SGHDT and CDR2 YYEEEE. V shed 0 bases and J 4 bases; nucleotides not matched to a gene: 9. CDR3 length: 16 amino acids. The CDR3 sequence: CASSLGWDRRRYEQYF. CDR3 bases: TGTGCCAGCAGCTTGGGGTGGGACAGGAGACGTTACGAGCAGTACTTC.

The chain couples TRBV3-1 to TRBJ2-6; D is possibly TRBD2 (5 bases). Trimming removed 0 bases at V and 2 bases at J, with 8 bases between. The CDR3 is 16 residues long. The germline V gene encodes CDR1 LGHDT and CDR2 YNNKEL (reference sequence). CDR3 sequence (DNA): TGTGCCAGCAGCCAAGACCCTAGCCCTGGGGCCAACGTCCTGACTTTC. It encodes CASSQDPSPGANVLTF.

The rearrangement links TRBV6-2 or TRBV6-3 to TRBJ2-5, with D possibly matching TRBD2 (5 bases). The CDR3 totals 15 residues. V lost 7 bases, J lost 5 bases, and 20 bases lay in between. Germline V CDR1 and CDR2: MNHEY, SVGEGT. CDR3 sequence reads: CASTLTGSSRETQYF. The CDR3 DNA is TGTGCCAGCACCCTGACGGGAAGCTCCCGGGAGACCCAGTACTTC.

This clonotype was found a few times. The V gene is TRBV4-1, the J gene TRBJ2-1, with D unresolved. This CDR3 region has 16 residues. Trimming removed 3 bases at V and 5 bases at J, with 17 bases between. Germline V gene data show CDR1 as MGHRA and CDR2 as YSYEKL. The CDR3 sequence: CASSHTRAHRNNEQFF. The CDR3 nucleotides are TGCGCCAGCAGCCACACCCGGGCCCACCGGAACAATGAGCAGTTCTTC.

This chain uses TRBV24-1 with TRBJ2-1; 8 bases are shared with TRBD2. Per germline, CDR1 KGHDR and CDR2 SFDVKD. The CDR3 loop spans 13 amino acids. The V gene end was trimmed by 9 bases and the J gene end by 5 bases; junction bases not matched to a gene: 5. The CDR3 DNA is TGTGCCACCGAGACTAGCGCCCACAATGAGCAGTTCTTC. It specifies CATETSAHNEQFF.

CDR3 sequence (DNA): TGTGCCAGCAGCTTAGAGCGGTTCAGCTCCTACAATGAGCAGTTCTTC. It codes for CASSLERFSSYNEQFF. The chain joins TRBV7-8 to TRBJ2-1; D is perhaps TRBD2 (5 bases). CDR3 length: 16 amino acids. The germline V gene encodes CDR1 SGHVS and CDR2 FQNEAQ. With 1 base removed from V and 0 bases from J, the gap between germline ends came to 10 bases.

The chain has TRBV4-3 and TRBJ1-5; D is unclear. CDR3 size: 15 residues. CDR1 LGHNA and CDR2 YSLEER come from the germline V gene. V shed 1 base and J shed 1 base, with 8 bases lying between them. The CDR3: CASSQGRISNQPQHF. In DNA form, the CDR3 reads TGCGCCAGCAGCCAAGGCAGGATAAGCAATCAGCCCCAGCATTTT.

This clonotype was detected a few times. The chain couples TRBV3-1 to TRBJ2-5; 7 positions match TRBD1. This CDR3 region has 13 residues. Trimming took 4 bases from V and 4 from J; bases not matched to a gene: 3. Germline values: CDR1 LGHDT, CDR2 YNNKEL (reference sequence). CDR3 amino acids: CASSPAGGETQYF. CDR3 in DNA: TGTGCCAGCAGCCCGGCAGGGGGAGAGACCCAGTACTTC.

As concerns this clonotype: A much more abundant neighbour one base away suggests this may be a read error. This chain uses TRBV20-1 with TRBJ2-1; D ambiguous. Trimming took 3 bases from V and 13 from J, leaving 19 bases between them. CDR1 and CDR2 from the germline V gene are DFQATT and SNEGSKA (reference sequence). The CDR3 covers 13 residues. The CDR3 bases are TGCAGTGCTAGGTATACACTTAAAGAGACCCAGTTCTTC. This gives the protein CSARYTLKETQFF.

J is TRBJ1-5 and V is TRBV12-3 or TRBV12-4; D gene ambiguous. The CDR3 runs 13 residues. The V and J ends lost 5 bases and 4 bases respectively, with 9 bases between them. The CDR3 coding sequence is TGTGCCAGCAGTGCGTCCGGAAATCAGCCCCAGCATTTT. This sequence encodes CASSASGNQPQHF.

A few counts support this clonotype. The CDR3 region is CASSLVWTEETQYF. CDR3 bases: TGCGCCAGCAGCTTAGTATGGACAGAAGAGACCCAGTACTTC. The chain is built from TRBV5-1 and TRBJ2-5, with D tentatively TRBD1 (6 bases). This CDR3 spans 14 amino acids. V was pared by 2 bases and J by 3 bases, with 11 bases between. From germline, CDR1 is SGHRS and CDR2 YFSETQ.

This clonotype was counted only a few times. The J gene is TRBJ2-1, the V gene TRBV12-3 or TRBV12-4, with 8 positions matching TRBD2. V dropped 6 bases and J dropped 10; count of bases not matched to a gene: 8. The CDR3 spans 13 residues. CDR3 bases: TGTGCCAGCAGCAGACCAGGGACTAGAGAGCAGTTCTTC. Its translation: CASSRPGTREQFF.

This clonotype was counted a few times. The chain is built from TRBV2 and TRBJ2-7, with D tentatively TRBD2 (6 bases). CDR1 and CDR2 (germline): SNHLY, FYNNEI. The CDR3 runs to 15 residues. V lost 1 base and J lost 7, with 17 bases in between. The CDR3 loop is CASSEVRGRRGEQYF. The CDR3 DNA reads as TGTGCCAGCAGTGAAGTCCGGGGCCGGCGGGGTGAGCAGTACTTC.

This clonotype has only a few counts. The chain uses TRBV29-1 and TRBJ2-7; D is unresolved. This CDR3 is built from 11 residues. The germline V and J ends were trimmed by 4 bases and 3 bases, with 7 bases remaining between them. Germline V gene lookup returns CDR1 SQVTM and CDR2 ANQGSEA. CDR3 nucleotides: TGCAGCGTTGCAGAAAGCTACGAGCAGTACTTC. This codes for CSVAESYEQYF.